Below, one T cell receptor beta chain is given with its context. The CDR3 has 13 residues. Trimming took 9 bases from V and 2 from J, leaving 11 bases between them. Germline V CDR1 and CDR2: KGHSH, LQKENI. This specimen comes from a study of T-cell reconstitution after alpha-beta-depleted transplantation in children. Library preparation (for TCRbeta) was performed with unique molecular identifiers. From the PCR reads, TCRdb called clonotypes with MiXCR, one entry per CDR3 protein. The table records 440,000 or so distinct CDR3 sequences, around 46% of them present only once. The TCR sequence derives from a girl between 2 and 10 years old with aplastic anemia, due to receive a stem cell transplant. Sequencing used PBMCs, obtained before TCRalphabeta/CD19-depleted stem cell transplant. This chain connects TRBV18 to TRBJ2-1; D call uncertain. The CDR3 reads CASRSRAYNEQFF. In DNA form, the CDR3 reads TGTGCCAGTAGATCTAGGGCCTACAATGAGCAGTTCTTC.